This entry lists 29 T cell receptor beta chains sequenced from one sample in a study of T cells in Graves' hyperthyroidism and ophthalmopathy. There were TCR beta CDR3 regions amplified from RNA transcripts. In the first-round RT-PCR of the TCR CDR3, the HTBI primer set was used. TCRdb reprocessed the multiplex PCR reads with MiXCR, giving one entry per CDR3 protein. The table lists approximately 530,000 distinct CDR3 sequences, about 20% of them singletons. The specimen sequenced was blood. The receptor set was obtained from a man in his forties with Graves' ophthalmopathy.

The rearrangement links TRBV2 to TRBJ1-2; perhaps TRBD1 as D (6 bases). The germline V gene encodes CDR1 SNHLY and CDR2 FYNNEI. The CDR3 runs 11 residues. Trimming took off 8 bases at V and 4 bases at J, with 8 bases between the two ends. In DNA form, the CDR3 reads TGTGCCAGCCAGGGGCTCTATGGCTACACCTTC. Translation: CASQGLYGYTF.

V and J are TRBV4-2 and TRBJ2-3; 8 nucleotides line up with TRBD2. The V and J ends lost 3 bases and 3 bases, in that order; junction bases with no gene match: 8. The CDR3 extends over 16 amino acids. Germline assignment: CDR1 LGHNA and CDR2 YNFKEQ. The CDR3 loop reads CASSQEAGAYTDTQYF. CDR3 in DNA: TGTGCCAGCAGCCAGGAAGCGGGAGCCTATACAGATACGCAGTATTTT.

The sample holds many counts of this clonotype. V usage is TRBV5-1 and J usage is TRBJ1-1; 7 nucleotides agree with TRBD1. Unmatched junction bases numbered 6, after V lost 4 bases and J lost 3 bases. Per the germline V gene, CDR1 is SGHRS and CDR2 is YFSETQ. CDR3 length equals 14 residues. CDR3 DNA sequence: TGCGCCAGCAGCCCGGGGACAGACTACACTGAAGCTTTCTTT. This codes for CASSPGTDYTEAFF.

The J gene is TRBJ2-7, the V gene TRBV5-1; D is ambiguous. Germline CDR1 SGHRS, CDR2 YFSETQ. This CDR3 spans 15 amino acids. V lost 4 bases to trimming and J lost 2 bases, with 16 bases between them. CDR3 in amino acids: CASSPNPSNPYEQYF. For the CDR3, the DNA is TGCGCCAGCAGCCCGAATCCGTCTAACCCCTACGAGCAGTACTTC.

This clonotype showed up many times. This chain links TRBV28 with TRBJ2-5; 7 bases are a match to TRBD1. The CDR3 covers 15 residues. V lost 6 bases, J lost 4 bases, and 11 bases stayed unmatched. In germline, CDR1 is MDHEN, CDR2 SYDVKM. CDR3 sequence (DNA): TGTGCCAGCAGCCTCTGGACAGGACGTCGAGAGACCCAGTACTTC. This encodes CASSLWTGRRETQYF.

The chain joins TRBV6-2 or TRBV6-3 to TRBJ2-7; D is perhaps TRBD1 (6 bases). There are 15 residues in the CDR3. V lost 6 bases to trimming and J lost 6 bases, with 21 bases between them. Germline values: CDR1 MNHEY, CDR2 SVGEGT. The CDR3 coding sequence is TGTGCCAGCAGCTCCGGGACACCCTCCCACGGCGAGCAGTACTTC. The encoded protein is CASSSGTPSHGEQYF.

The chain couples TRBV2 to TRBJ2-7; perhaps TRBD1 as D (6 bases). V dropped 6 bases and J dropped 9 bases, with 12 bases sitting between them. This CDR3 region has 11 residues. The germline V gene has CDR1 SNHLY and CDR2 FYNNEI. CDR3 protein: CASRDDRSQYF. CDR3 coding DNA: TGTGCCAGCAGGGATGACAGGTCGCAGTACTTC.

In this sample, this clonotype turned up many times. J is TRBJ2-1 and V is TRBV5-1; D remains unclear. The V end lost 0 bases, the J end lost 0 bases, and 7 bases lay between the germline ends. Germline V lookup: CDR1 SGHRS, CDR2 YFSETQ. The CDR3 consists of 15 residues. The CDR3 DNA follows: TGCGCCAGCAGCTTGGTTGGATACTCCTACAATGAGCAGTTCTTC. This sequence encodes CASSLVGYSYNEQFF.

In regard to this clonotype: It may be a read error: a sequence one base away is much more abundant. The chain couples TRBV18 to TRBJ2-1, with D possibly TRBD1 on 6 matching bases. Trimming stripped 2 bases from V and 13 bases from J, with 18 bases between. Germline V gene lookup returns CDR1 KGHSH and CDR2 LQKENI. The CDR3 covers 14 residues. The CDR3 DNA reads TGTGCCAGCTCACCAGGACAGACGATCAAAGCCCAGTTCTTC. Encoded protein: CASSPGQTIKAQFF.

This clonotype came up a few times. The chain uses TRBV18 and TRBJ2-1; D is ambiguous. V lost 3 bases, J lost 0 bases, and 3 bases lay in between. Germline CDR1 KGHSH, CDR2 LQKENI. This CDR3 is 13 amino acids long. Here the CDR3 reads CASSPVSYNEQFF. CDR3 bases: TGTGCCAGCTCACCGGTCTCCTACAATGAGCAGTTCTTC. The complete variable domain, with remaining parts taken from reference TRBV18 and TRBJ2-1, reads NAGVMQNPRHLVRRRGQEARLRCSPMKGHSHVYWYRQLPEEGLKFMVYLQKENIIDESGMPKERFSAEFPKEGPSILRIQQVVRGDSAAYFCASSPVSYNEQFFGPGTRLTVL.

The CDR3 coding sequence is TGTGCCTGGAGTCCCCGCAGGGGGTACACTGAAGCTTTCTTT. Translation: CAWSPRRGYTEAFF. The chain carries TRBV30 and TRBJ1-1; 7 bases map to TRBD1. The germline V gene encodes CDR1 GTSNPN and CDR2 SVGIG (reference sequence). CDR3 length: 14 amino acids. The V segment lost 2 bases and the J segment 3 bases; nucleotides outside the gene matches: 6.

This clonotype has a count of ten or more. The chain links TRBV4-2 to TRBJ1-2, with D unclear. This CDR3 contains 13 residues. Looked up from germline, CDR1 is LGHNA and CDR2 is YNFKEQ. Trimming took 5 bases from V and 8 from J, leaving 15 bases between them. CDR3 bases: TGTGCCAGCAGCTCCGACCTGACATCGGGCTACACCTTC. Residues: CASSSDLTSGYTF.

The chain combines TRBV7-2 with TRBJ1-4; unclear D gene. Trimming stripped 1 base from V and 7 bases from J, with 10 bases between. Germline assignment: CDR1 SGHTA and CDR2 FQGNSA. The CDR3 loop spans 14 amino acids. CDR3 sequence (DNA): TGTGCCAGCAGCTTAGGTGTTTCGGGTGAAAAACTGTTTTTT. Translating gives CASSLGVSGEKLFF.

The rearrangement joins TRBV30 to TRBJ2-1, with 11 nucleotides matching TRBD2. V lost 1 base, J lost 7 bases, and 9 bases stayed unmatched. The germline gives CDR1 GTSNPN, CDR2 SVGIG (reference sequence). The CDR3 loop spans 16 amino acids. CDR3 in DNA: TGTGCCTGGAGTGCTTTAGCTAGCGGGAGGAGGAATGAGCAGTTCTTC. It codes for CAWSALASGRRNEQFF.

The table lists this clonotype with many counts. This CDR3 is CASSFNQGNYGYTF. DNA for the CDR3: TGTGCCAGCAGTTTCAATCAAGGGAACTATGGCTACACCTTC. The V gene is TRBV12-3 or TRBV12-4, the J gene TRBJ1-2; D not resolved. The length of the CDR3 is 14 residues. V lost 3 bases, J lost 2 bases, and 10 bases lay in between.

This chain connects TRBV10-2 to TRBJ2-1; 12 bases map to TRBD2. Germline V lookup: CDR1 WSHSY, CDR2 SAAADI. This CDR3 comprises 13 residues. Losses at the gene ends were 6 bases for V and 10 bases for J; bases not matched to a gene: 4. The CDR3, as DNA: TGCGCCAGCAGACTAGCGGGGGGTGGGGAGCAGTTCTTC. Translation: CASRLAGGGEQFF.

This clonotype has more than one count but fewer than ten. Compared with germline, one end of the junction differs, possibly owing to a read error. V and J are TRBV5-1 and TRBJ2-1, with TRBD2 matching over 16 bases. The CDR3 is 17 residues long. Germline CDR1 and CDR2: SGHRS and YFSETQ. CDR3 loop: CASSLGLAGGPYNEQFF. CDR3 coding DNA: TGTGCCAGCAGCTTGGGACTAGCGGGGGGGCCCTACAATGAGCAGTTCTTC. The entire variable domain, with the rest obtained from reference TRBV5-1 and TRBJ2-1, is as follows: KAGVTQTPRYLIKTRGQQVTLSCSPISGHRSVSWYQQTPGQGLQFLFEYFSETQRNKGNFPGRFSGRQFSNSRSEMNVSTLELGDSALYLCASSLGLAGGPYNEQFFGPGTRLTVL.

In this sample, this clonotype turned up once. The chain links TRBV5-4 to TRBJ2-7, with D perhaps being TRBD1 or TRBD2 (6 bases each). The CDR3 is made up of 15 amino acids. Trimming took off 0 bases at V and 4 bases at J, with 14 bases between the two ends. Germline CDR1 and CDR2: SGHNT and YYREEE (reference sequence). CDR3 loop: CASSLDRWGAYEQYF. The CDR3 DNA reads as TGTGCCAGCAGCTTGGATCGGTGGGGGGCTTACGAGCAGTACTTC.

This clonotype was found a few times. The chain links TRBV13 to TRBJ1-2; D is perhaps TRBD1 (6 bases). The CDR3 covers 12 residues. V was shortened by 8 bases and J by 7 bases, with 14 bases between the two germline ends. CDR1 is PRHDT, CDR2 FYEKMQ, per germline (reference sequence). CDR3 DNA sequence: TGTGCCAGCCAAGGGGGAGGGAGTGGCTACACCTTC. It is translated as CASQGGGSGYTF.

This chain connects TRBV14 to TRBJ2-3; D gene uncertain. Trimming pared 1 base from V and 6 bases from J, leaving 14 bases between. Germline assignment: CDR1 SGHDN and CDR2 FVKESK. The CDR3 has 15 residues. The CDR3 DNA follows: TGTGCCAGCAGCCAAGGGTGGAAGGTAGTGGATACGCAGTATTTT. It translates to CASSQGWKVVDTQYF.

The gene calls are TRBV30 and TRBJ2-5; 9 nucleotides line up with TRBD1. With 5 bases clipped from V and 3 bases from J, the junction kept 10 bases outside the gene matches. The CDR3 covers 15 residues. Germline CDR1 and CDR2: GTSNPN and SVGIG (reference sequence). CDR3 loop: CAWGRTGEVKETQYF. CDR3 in DNA: TGTGCCTGGGGGAGGACAGGGGAAGTAAAAGAGACCCAGTACTTC.

The V and J genes are TRBV15 and TRBJ2-5; D possibly uses TRBD1 or TRBD2 (6 bases each). The CDR3 is 16 amino acids. The ends were cut back, 1 base at V and 5 bases at J, with 17 bases in the middle. Germline V lookup: CDR1 LNHNV, CDR2 YYDKDF (reference sequence). CDR3 bases: TGTGCCACCAGCAGAGTTCACCCACAGGGACTCGAGACCCAGTACTTC. Its protein is CATSRVHPQGLETQYF.

This clonotype was counted many times. CDR3 DNA sequence: TGTGCCAGCAAATGGGCGAGCACAGATACGCAGTATTTT. It specifies CASKWASTDTQYF. The chain is built from TRBV28 and TRBJ2-3; unclear D gene. V lost 7 bases and J 0 bases, leaving 8 bases between the germline ends. The CDR3 contains 13 residues. Germline V lookup: CDR1 MDHEN, CDR2 SYDVKM.

This clonotype was seen more than once but under ten times. V gene TRBV15 combines with J gene TRBJ2-2; possible D gene TRBD2, 6 bases. V gave up 10 bases and J gave up 3 bases, with 18 bases separating them. This CDR3 has 15 residues. Germline CDR1 reads LNHNV; CDR2 reads YYDKDF (reference sequence). The CDR3: CAIRAGGIDTGELFF. CDR3 bases: TGTGCCATTCGGGCCGGCGGGATCGACACCGGGGAGCTGTTTTTT.

This clonotype was seen repeatedly, ten times or more. This chain links TRBV2 with TRBJ1-2; TRBD1 might be the D (6 bases). CDR1 is SNHLY and CDR2 is FYNNEI in the germline V gene. The CDR3 runs to 13 residues. The V and J ends lost 10 bases and 2 bases respectively, with 14 bases between them. CDR3 region: CANPLQGNYGYTF. The CDR3 DNA reads as TGTGCCAACCCACTACAGGGAAACTATGGCTACACCTTC.

This clonotype was counted a few times. V usage is TRBV20-1 and J usage is TRBJ2-7, with D perhaps TRBD2 (6 bases). Trimming stripped 1 base from V and 5 bases from J, with 15 bases between. Germline V gene sequence: CDR1 DFQATT, CDR2 SNEGSKA (reference sequence). This CDR3 has 14 residues. The CDR3 coding sequence is TGCAGTGCTAGAGCCCCGCCGGGACTCGACGAGCAGTACTTC. Translated, it gives CSARAPPGLDEQYF.

Remarks on this clonotype: Just one base apart from a much larger clone, this may be a read error. This CDR3 is CASSVGNSEQFF. In DNA form, the CDR3 reads TGCGCCAGCAGCGTGGGGAACAGTGAGCAGTTCTTC. The chain has TRBV5-1 and TRBJ2-1, with D unresolved. V was pared by 4 bases and J by 9 bases, with 11 bases between. The germline V gene encodes CDR1 SGHRS and CDR2 YFSETQ. The length of the CDR3 is 12 residues. The full variable domain, its missing parts supplied by reference TRBV5-1 and TRBJ2-1, is KAGVTQTPRYLIKTRGQQVTLSCSPISGHRSVSWYQQTPGQGLQFLFEYFSETQRNKGNFPGRFSGRQFSNSRSEMNVSTLELGDSALYLCASSVGNSEQFFGPGTRLTVL.

This clonotype was found many times. The rearrangement joins TRBV6-2 or TRBV6-3 to TRBJ1-5; weak D call: TRBD1 (6 bases). The ends were cut back, 7 bases at V and 5 bases at J, with 21 bases in the middle. The CDR3 loop spans 16 amino acids. Germline CDR1 reads MNHEY; CDR2 reads SVGEGT. CDR3 residues: CASTRDGGSVYQPQHF. DNA for the CDR3: TGTGCCAGCACCCGCGATGGGGGCTCGGTGTATCAGCCCCAGCATTTT.

A few counts support this clonotype. The chain combines TRBV19 with TRBJ2-3; TRBD1 aligns across 7 bases. J was trimmed by 1 base and V by 4 bases; bases with no gene match: 14. CDR3 length: 18 residues. From germline, CDR1 is LNHDA and CDR2 SQIVND (reference sequence). For the CDR3, the DNA is TGTGCCAGTAGTAAGGACAGGAGGCGACAGACGGGCACAGATACGCAGTATTTT. It yields the protein CASSKDRRRQTGTDTQYF.